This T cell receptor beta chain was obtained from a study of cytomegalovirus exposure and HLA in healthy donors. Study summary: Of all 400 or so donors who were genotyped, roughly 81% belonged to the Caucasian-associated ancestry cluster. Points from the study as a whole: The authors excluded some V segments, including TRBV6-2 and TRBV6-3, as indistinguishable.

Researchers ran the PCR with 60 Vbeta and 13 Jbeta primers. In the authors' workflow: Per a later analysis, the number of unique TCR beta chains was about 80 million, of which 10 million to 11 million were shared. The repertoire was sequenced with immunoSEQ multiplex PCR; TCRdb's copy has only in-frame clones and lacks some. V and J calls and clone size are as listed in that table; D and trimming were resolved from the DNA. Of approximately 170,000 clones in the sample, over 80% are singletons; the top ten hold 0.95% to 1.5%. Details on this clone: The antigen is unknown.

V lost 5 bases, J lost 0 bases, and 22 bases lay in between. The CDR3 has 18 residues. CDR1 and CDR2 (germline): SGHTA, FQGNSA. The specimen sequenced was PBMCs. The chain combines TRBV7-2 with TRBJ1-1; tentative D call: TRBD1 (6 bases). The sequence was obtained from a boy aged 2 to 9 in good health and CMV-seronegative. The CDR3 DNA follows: TGTGCCAGCAGCCGAGTGGGGGCCCCTTCTTATATGAACACTGAAGCTTTCTTT. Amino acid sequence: CASSRVGAPSYMNTEAFF.